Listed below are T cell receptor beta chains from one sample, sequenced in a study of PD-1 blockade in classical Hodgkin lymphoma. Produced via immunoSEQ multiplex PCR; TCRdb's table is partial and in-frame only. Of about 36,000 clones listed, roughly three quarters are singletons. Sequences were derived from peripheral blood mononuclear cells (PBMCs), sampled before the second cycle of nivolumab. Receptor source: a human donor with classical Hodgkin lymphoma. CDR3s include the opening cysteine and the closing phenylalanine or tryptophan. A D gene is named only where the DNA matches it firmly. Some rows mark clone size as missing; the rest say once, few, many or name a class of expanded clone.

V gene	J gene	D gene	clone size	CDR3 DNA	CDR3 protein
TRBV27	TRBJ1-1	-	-	TGTGCCAGCAGTTCCCGAACAGTTGGAACAAGTGAAGCTTTCTTT	CASSSRTVGTSEAFF
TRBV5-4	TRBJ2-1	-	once	TGTGCCAGCAGTCCTGTCCCAAAGTACAATGAGCAGTTCTTC	CASSPVPKYNEQFF
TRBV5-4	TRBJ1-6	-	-	TGTGCCAGCAGCTTGGACCTAGTGTCACCCCTCCACTTT	CASSLDLVSPLHF
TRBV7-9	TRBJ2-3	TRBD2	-	TGTGCCAGCAGCACCGGACTAGCGGGCAGCACAGATACGCAGTATTTT	CASSTGLAGSTDTQYF
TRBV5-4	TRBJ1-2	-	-	TGTGCCAGCAGCCTGACGGCAGGGGCGGGGGGTGGCTACACCTTC	CASSLTAGAGGGYTF
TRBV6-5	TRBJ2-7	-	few	TGTGCCAGCAGTTACTCCCGGACAGCCTACGAGCAGTACTTC	CASSYSRTAYEQYF
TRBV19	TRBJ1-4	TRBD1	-	TGTGCCAGTAGTGTGGGGACAGCACGAAATGAAAAACTGTTTTTT	CASSVGTARNEKLFF
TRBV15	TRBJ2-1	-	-	TGTGCCACCAGCAGAGATCTCTGGAGCTACAATGAGCAGTTCTTC	CATSRDLWSYNEQFF
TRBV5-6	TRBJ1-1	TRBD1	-	TGTGCCAGCAGCTTCCTTACAGGGGCCACTGAAGCTTTCTTT	CASSFLTGATEAFF
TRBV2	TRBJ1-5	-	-	TGTGCCAGCACTTACGGAGACTACAATCAGCCCCAGCATTTT	CASTYGDYNQPQHF
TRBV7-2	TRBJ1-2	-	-	TGTGCCAGCAGCTTAAAGCCAGTCTCTGGCTACACCTTC	CASSLKPVSGYTF
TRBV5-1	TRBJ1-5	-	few	TGCGCCAGCAGCTTGGGGTCCTATAGCAATCAGCCCCAGCATTTT	CASSLGSYSNQPQHF
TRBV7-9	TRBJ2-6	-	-	TGTGCCAGCAGCACCCCCCTGACCGGGGCCAACGTCCTGACTTTC	CASSTPLTGANVLTF
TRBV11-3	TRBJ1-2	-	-	TGTGCCAGCAGCTCTAGTGGGTATGGCTACACCTTC	CASSSSGYGYTF
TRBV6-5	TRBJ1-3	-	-	TGTGCCAGCAGCACCCGGGGAGGAAACACCATATATTTT	CASSTRGGNTIYF
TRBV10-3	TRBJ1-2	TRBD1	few	TGTGCCATCAGCCCCGACGACAGGGTGCGGGGCTACACCTTC	CAISPDDRVRGYTF
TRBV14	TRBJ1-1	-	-	TGTGCCAGCAGCCAAGACTGGGGACCCAGGGCGAGGACTGAAGCTTTCTTT	CASSQDWGPRARTEAFF
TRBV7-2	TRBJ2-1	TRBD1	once	TGTGCCAGCAGCCGCACCGGGACAGCTACATACAATGAGCAGTTCTTC	CASSRTGTATYNEQFF
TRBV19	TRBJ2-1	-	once	TGTGCCAGTAGCACTAGGGTCAATGAGCAGTTCTTC	CASSTRVNEQFF
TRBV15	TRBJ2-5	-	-	TGTGCCACCAGCGAGGGGGGGTTGCGGGAGACCCAGTACTTC	CATSEGGLRETQYF
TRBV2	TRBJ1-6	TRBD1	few	TGTGCCAGCAGAGGACAGGGGAGGAATTCACCCCTCCACTTT	CASRGQGRNSPLHF
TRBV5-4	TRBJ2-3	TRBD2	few	TGTGCCAGCAGCTCTCCGACTAGCGGGGGAACAGATACGCAGTATTTT	CASSSPTSGGTDTQYF
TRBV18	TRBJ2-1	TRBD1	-	TGTGCCAGCTCACCCGGGACAGGGGGCTACAATGAGCAGTTCTTC	CASSPGTGGYNEQFF
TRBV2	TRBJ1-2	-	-	TGTGCCAGCAGTCGATCCGGGACGGAAAACTATGGCTACACCTTC	CASSRSGTENYGYTF
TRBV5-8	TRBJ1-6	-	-	TGTGCCAGCAGCTTGCCTTATAATTCACCCCTCCACTTT	CASSLPYNSPLHF
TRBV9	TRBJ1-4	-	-	TGTGCCAGCAGCGTAGGGTACCAAACTGGAACTAATGAAAAACTGTTTTTT	CASSVGYQTGTNEKLFF
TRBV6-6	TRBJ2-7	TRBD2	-	TGTGCCAGCAGTTACTTTCTAGCGGGACTCACCTACGAGCAGTACTTC	CASSYFLAGLTYEQYF
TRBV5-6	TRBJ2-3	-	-	TGTGCCAGCAGCTCTGTCGCGGCGGGCACAGATACGCAGTATTTT	CASSSVAAGTDTQYF
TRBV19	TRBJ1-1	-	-	TGTGCCAGTAGTAGACCCTCCGGGATTGGGACTTTGAACACTGAAGCTTTCTTT	CASSRPSGIGTLNTEAFF
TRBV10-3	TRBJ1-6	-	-	TGTGCCATCGGCCGGGACACCCATTCACCCCTCCACTTT	CAIGRDTHSPLHF
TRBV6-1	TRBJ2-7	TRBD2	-	TGTGCCAGCAGTGGTCGACTAGCAGGTGAGCAGTACTTC	CASSGRLAGEQYF
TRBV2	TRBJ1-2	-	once	TGTGCCAGCAGGAGGGAGTCGGACGGTGGAGGCTACACCTTC	CASRRESDGGGYTF
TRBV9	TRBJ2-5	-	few	TGTGCCAGCAGCGTATTAGCGGTAGAGCAAGAGACCCAGTACTTC	CASSVLAVEQETQYF
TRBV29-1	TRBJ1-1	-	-	TGCAGCGTTCAGACAGGCTTGAACACTGAAGCTTTCTTT	CSVQTGLNTEAFF
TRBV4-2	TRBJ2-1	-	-	TGTGCCAGCAGCCAAGAGAGGCTGGGGCCCTACAATGAGCAGTTCTTC	CASSQERLGPYNEQFF
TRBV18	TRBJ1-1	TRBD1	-	TGTGCCAGCTCACCAAGCGACAGGGGGCTCGGAGCTTTCTTT	CASSPSDRGLGAFF
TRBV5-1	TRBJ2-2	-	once	TGCGCCAGCAGCTTAACTGGGGATAACACCGGGGAGCTGTTTTTT	CASSLTGDNTGELFF
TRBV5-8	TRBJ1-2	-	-	TGTGCCAGCAGCTTGGAAAGTAACGGCTACTATGGCTACACCTTC	CASSLESNGYYGYTF
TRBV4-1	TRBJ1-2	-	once	TGTGCCAGCAGCCAACACTATGGCTACACCTTC	CASSQHYGYTF
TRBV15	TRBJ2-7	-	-	TGTGCCACCAGCAGAGGGCTTGACAACTCCTACGAGCAGTACTTC	CATSRGLDNSYEQYF
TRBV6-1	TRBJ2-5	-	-	TGTGCCAGCAGTGAAGTGTCACAGGATGAGCAGTACTTC	CASSEVSQDEQYF
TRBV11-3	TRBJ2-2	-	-	TGTGCCAGCAGCTTAGGGACAGAAACCGGGGAGCTGTTTTTT	CASSLGTETGELFF
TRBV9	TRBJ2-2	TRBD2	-	TGTGCCAGCAGCGTAATTGGTAGCGGGTACAACACCGGGGAGCTGTTTTTT	CASSVIGSGYNTGELFF
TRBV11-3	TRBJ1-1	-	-	TGTGCCAGCAGCTTAGACAGGGTGGTTAACACTGAAGCTTTCTTT	CASSLDRVVNTEAFF
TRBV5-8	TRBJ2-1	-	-	TGTGCCAGCAGCCCAGGGAGCTCCTACAATGAGCAGTTCTTC	CASSPGSSYNEQFF
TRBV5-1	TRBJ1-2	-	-	TGCGCCAGCAGCGCAGGAACTCCTTATCGGGGCTACACCTTC	CASSAGTPYRGYTF
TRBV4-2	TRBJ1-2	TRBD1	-	TGTGCCAGCAGCCAAGAATACACAGGGGATCGTGGCTACACCTTC	CASSQEYTGDRGYTF
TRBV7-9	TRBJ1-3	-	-	TGTGCCAGCAGAAACCAGGAAAGCTCTGGAAACACCATATATTTT	CASRNQESSGNTIYF